This paragraph covers one T cell receptor beta chain sequence. The antigen is not known. This record comes from a study of shared clonotypes between healthy human individuals. Findings and limits, study-wide: A few donors showed sharing of approximately 5% of naive CD4 clonotypes.

Generated by immunoSEQ multiplex PCR, the TCRdb table keeps only in-frame clones and is missing some. Of around 2.1 million clones listed, 90% to 97% are singletons. This CDR3 spans 12 amino acids. Looked up from germline, CDR1 is LNHDA and CDR2 is SQIVND (reference sequence). The V and J ends lost 3 bases and 12 bases respectively, with 12 bases between them. Sequenced sample: naive CD4+ T cells sorted from blood. Subset of the sample: CD45RA+ positively selected. This receptor was taken from a young man in good health. The V call is TRBV19, the J call TRBJ1-5; the D gene is possibly TRBD1 (6 bases). The CDR3 spells CASSITGGLQHF. The DNA for the CDR3 is TGTGCCAGTAGTATCACCGGGGGCCTCCAGCATTTT. The whole variable domain, remainder taken from reference TRBV19 and TRBJ1-5, is DGGITQSPKYLFRKEGQNVTLSCEQNLNHDAMYWYRQDPGQGLRLIYYSQIVNDFQKGDIAEGYSVSREKKESFPLTVTSAQKNPTAFYLCASSITGGLQHFGDGTRLSIL.